This T cell receptor beta chain derives from a study of CXCR3-negative and CXCR3-positive naive CD8 T cells. Broader study findings: Naive CXCR3-positive cells had TRB CDR3s more hydrophobic than those of CXCR3-negative naive cells. Diversity in memory CD8+ cells fell much lower than the comparably high levels seen in both naive subsets. The authors found comparable surface CD5 between naive subsets and inferred TCR strength from TRB CDR3 properties.

Investigators sorted each CD8+ T cell subset in triplicate, taking 250,000 to 300,000 cells each time. Definition of naive CD8+ T cells rested on a CD45RO-CCR7+CD27+CD95- profile. Concerning this clonotype itself: The antigen is unknown.

Germline lookup yields CDR1 MNHEY and CDR2 SVGEGT. This CDR3 contains 16 residues. UMI-labeled 5' RACE TRB cDNA libraries were prepared from the cells. TCRdb derives one entry per CDR3 protein from the 5' RACE reads, leaving out DNA. The sample's table shows around 65,000 distinct CDR3 sequences. This rearrangement joins TRBV6-2 or TRBV6-3 to TRBJ2-2; the TCRdb call, TRBD1, lacks DNA for checking. Sequenced: naive CXCR3+ CD8+ T cells from blood. The sample's subset: CD45RO-CCR7+CD27+CD95- naive CD8+ T cells expressing CXCR3 (TNR3+). The origin of this receptor is a human donor in good health. Some clones in this sample may be carry-over from other donors' samples. This CDR3 is CASSFPGASNTGELFF.